This T cell receptor beta chain was identified in a study of radiation and T cells in renal cell carcinoma. Treatment defined: treatment-naive control, cytoreductive nephrectomy. Control samples are tumors resected by cytoreductive nephrectomy without prior radiation. This CDR3 region has 16 residues. CDR1 and CDR2 from the germline V gene are LGHNA and YSLEER. Trimming pared 0 bases from V and 1 base from J, leaving 13 bases between. Clones were read by immunoSEQ multiplex PCR, and TCRdb kept only the in-frame ones, dropping some. The sample has roughly 18,000 clones; approximately 62% are singletons.

The chain recombines TRBV4-3 with TRBJ2-7, with no clear D. This TCR came from a man aged 50-60 years with renal cell carcinoma. Sequenced material: tumor tissue, taken from a patient whose treatment was nephrectomy without radiotherapy. CDR3 loop: CASSQDLSDTSYEQYF. The CDR3 DNA reads as TGCGCCAGCAGCCAAGATCTATCGGATACGTCCTACGAGCAGTACTTC.